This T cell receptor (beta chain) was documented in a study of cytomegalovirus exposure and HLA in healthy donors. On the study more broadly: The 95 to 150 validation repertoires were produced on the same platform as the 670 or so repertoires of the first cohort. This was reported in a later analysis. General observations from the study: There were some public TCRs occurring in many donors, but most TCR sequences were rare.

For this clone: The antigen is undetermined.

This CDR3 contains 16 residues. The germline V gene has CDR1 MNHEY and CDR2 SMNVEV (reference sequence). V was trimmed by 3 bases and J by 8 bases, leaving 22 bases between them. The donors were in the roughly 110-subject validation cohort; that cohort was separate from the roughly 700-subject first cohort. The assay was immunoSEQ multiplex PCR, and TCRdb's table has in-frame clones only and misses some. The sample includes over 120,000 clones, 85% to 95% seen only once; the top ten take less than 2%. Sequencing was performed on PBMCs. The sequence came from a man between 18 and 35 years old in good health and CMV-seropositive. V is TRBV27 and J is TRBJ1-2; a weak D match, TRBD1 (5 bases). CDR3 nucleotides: TGTGCCAGCAGTTTTGGTGACAGACTCCTTACCGGGGGCTACACCTTC. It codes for CASSFGDRLLTGGYTF.